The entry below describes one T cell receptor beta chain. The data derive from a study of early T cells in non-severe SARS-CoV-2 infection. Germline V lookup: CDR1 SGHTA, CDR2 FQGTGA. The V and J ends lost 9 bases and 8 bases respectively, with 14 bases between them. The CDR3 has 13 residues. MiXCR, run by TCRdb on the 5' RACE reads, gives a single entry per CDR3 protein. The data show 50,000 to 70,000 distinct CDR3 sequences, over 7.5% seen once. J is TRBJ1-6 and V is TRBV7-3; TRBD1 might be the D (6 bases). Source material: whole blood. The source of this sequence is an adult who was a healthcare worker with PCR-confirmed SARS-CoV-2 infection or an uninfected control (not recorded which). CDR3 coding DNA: TGTGCCAGTCGACAGGATTTGGATTCACCCCTCCACTTT. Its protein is CASRQDLDSPLHF. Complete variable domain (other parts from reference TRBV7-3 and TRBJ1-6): GAGVSQTPSNKVTEKGKYVELRCDPISGHTALYWYRQSLGQGPEFLIYFQGTGAADDSGLPNDRFFAVRPEGSVSTLKIQRTERGDSAVYLCASRQDLDSPLHFGNGTRLTVT.